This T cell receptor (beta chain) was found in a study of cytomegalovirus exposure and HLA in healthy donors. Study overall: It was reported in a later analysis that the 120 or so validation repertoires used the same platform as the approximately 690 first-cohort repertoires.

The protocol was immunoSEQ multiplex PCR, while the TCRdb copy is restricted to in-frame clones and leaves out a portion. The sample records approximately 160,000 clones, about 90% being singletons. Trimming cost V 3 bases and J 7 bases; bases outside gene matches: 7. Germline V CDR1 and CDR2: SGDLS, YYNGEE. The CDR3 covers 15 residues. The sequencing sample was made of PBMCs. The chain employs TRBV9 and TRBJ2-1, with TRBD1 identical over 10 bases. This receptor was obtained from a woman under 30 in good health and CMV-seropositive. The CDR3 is CASSGAGQGWNEQFF. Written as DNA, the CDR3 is TGTGCCAGCAGCGGAGCGGGACAGGGGTGGAATGAGCAGTTCTTC. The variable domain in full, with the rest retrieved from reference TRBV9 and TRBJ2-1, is DSGVTQTPKHLITATGQRVTLRCSPRSGDLSVYWYQQSLDQGLQFLIQYYNGEERAKGNILERFSAQQFPDLHSELNLSSLELGDSALYFCASSGAGQGWNEQFFGPGTRLTVL.